The 10 T cell receptor beta chains below come from one sample, sequenced in a study of T cells in women clearing cervical HPV infection. Clones were read by immunoSEQ multiplex PCR, and TCRdb kept only the in-frame ones, dropping some. The sample holds roughly 14,000 clones. The sample consisted of blood buffy coat. All receptors derive from a woman aged 18-70 years with a cervical HPV16 infection that either progressed to CIN3+ or cleared (not recorded which).

Remarks on this clone: The sequenced fragment ends 3 residues before the CDR3 boundary, so the rest is inferred from the germline J gene. The genes are TRBV7-2 and TRBJ2-2; tentative D call: TRBD1 (6 bases). Trimming removed 4 bases at V and 6 bases at J, with 12 bases between. CDR3 length: 14 residues. CDR1 SGHTA and CDR2 FQGNSA come from the germline V gene. CDR3 protein: CASSSIRGSGELFF. The sequenced CDR3 bases are TGTGCCAGCAGCTCAATCAGGGGTTCCGGGGAG.

Worth noting for this clone: Coverage ceases 3 residues before the CDR3 finishes, and the germline J gene fills in the end. The chain combines TRBV19 with TRBJ2-3, with D unresolved. The ends were cut back, 3 bases at V and 0 bases at J, with 7 bases in the middle. This CDR3 is 14 amino acids long. The germline V gene has CDR1 LNHDA and CDR2 SQIVND (reference sequence). The CDR3 DNA, read in part, is TGTGCCAGTAGTATGCAAGCTAGCACAGATACG. It codes for CASSMQASTDT. The full CDR3 reads CASSMQASTDTQYF.

Details on this clone: The DNA ends 3 residues before the CDR3 does, and the rest of the CDR3 is filled in from the germline J gene. The chain links TRBV2 to TRBJ2-5; D not resolved. The CDR3 covers 13 residues. Trimming took 6 bases from V and 2 from J, leaving 10 bases between them. CDR1 and CDR2 from the germline V gene are SNHLY and FYNNEI. The CDR3 is CASSIHLQETQYF. The sequenced CDR3 bases are TGTGCCAGCAGCATACACCTGCAAGAGACC.

Details on this clone: The read falls 3 residues short of the CDR3 end, and the missing part is taken from the germline J gene. This chain uses TRBV14 with TRBJ1-2; 7 nucleotides align to TRBD1. This CDR3 has 13 amino acids. Germline V CDR1 and CDR2: SGHDN, FVKESK. The V gene end was trimmed by 5 bases and the J gene end by 4 bases; junction bases not matched to a gene: 4. CDR3 sequence: CASSGRDSYGYTF. The DNA read from the CDR3 is TGTGCCAGCAGCGGCCGGGACAGCTATGGC.

A note on this clone: Read coverage stops 3 residues before the CDR3 terminus; the germline J gene supplies the remainder. This chain connects TRBV20-1 to TRBJ2-3; perhaps TRBD1 as D (8 bases). The germline gives CDR1 DFQATT, CDR2 SNEGSKA (reference sequence). The CDR3 runs to 17 residues. Trimming took off 6 bases at V and 1 base at J, with 23 bases between the two ends. CDR3 bases read: TGCAGTGCCCACACAGGGGGAGGGAGCGGAGGCACAGATACG. Its translation: CSAHTGGGSGGTDT. The CDR3 in its entirety is CSAHTGGGSGGTDTQYF.

CDR3 sequence reads: CASSDTYTDTYTF. The sequenced part of the CDR3 DNA is TGTGCCAGTAGCGACACTTACACAGATACC. The chain links TRBV19 to TRBJ1-2; D unclear. The CDR3 extends 3 residues past the end of the read, so its final part is completed from the germline J gene. This CDR3 spans 13 amino acids. Per the germline V gene, CDR1 is LNHDA and CDR2 is SQIVND (reference sequence).

With regard to this clone: The sequence runs out 3 residues before the end of the CDR3; the remainder is reconstructed from the germline J gene. This chain joins TRBV19 and TRBJ2-1; 11 positions agree with TRBD2. The CDR3 has 13 amino acids. Trimming at V came to 9 bases and at J to 7 bases, leaving 5 bases not matched to a gene. The germline V gene encodes CDR1 LNHDA and CDR2 SQIVND (reference sequence). This chain's CDR3 is CASTSGSTNEQFF. CDR3 DNA (partial): TGTGCCAGCACTAGCGGGAGTACAAATGAG.

The CDR3 loop reads CASSQTETNEKLFF. CDR3 bases read: TGTGCCAGCAGCCAGACAGAGACTAATGAAAAA. The chain links TRBV14 to TRBJ1-4; D perhaps matches TRBD1 (5 bases). Read data end 3 residues before the CDR3 end; the end is taken from the germline J gene. CDR3 size: 14 residues. Germline CDR1 and CDR2: SGHDN and FVKESK. V was clipped by 3 bases and J by 2 bases, with 7 bases between them.

CDR3 sequence reads: CASSLEEAVLFF. CDR3 DNA (partial): TGTGCCAGCAGCTTAGAAGAGGCAGTA. The rearrangement joins TRBV11-2 to TRBJ1-4; D uncertain. The CDR3 is cut off 3 residues early in the read; its end comes from the germline J gene. The germline V gene encodes CDR1 SGHAT and CDR2 FQNNGV. This CDR3 is built from 12 residues. The full variable domain, its missing parts supplied by reference TRBV11-2 and TRBJ1-4, is EAGVAQSPRYKIIEKRQSVAFWCNPISGHATLYWYQQILGQGPKLLIQFQNNGVVDDSQLPKDRFSAERLKGVDSTLKIQPAKLEDSAVYLCASSLEEAVLFFGSGTQLSVL.

This clone shows up as medium-sized (0.01 to 0.1%) by frequency. The sequence runs out 3 residues before the end of the CDR3; the remainder is reconstructed from the germline J gene. V gene TRBV29-1 combines with J gene TRBJ2-7, with 8 bases matching TRBD1. This CDR3 contains 14 residues. The germline gives CDR1 SQVTM, CDR2 ANQGSEA. With 1 base clipped from V and 1 base from J, the junction kept 3 bases outside the gene matches. CDR3 sequence: CSVEVTGGSYEQYF. The covered CDR3 bases are TGCAGCGTTGAAGTCACAGGGGGATCCTACGAG.